Listed below are T cell receptor beta chains from one sample, sequenced in a study of blood T cell repertoires in COVID-19. TCRdb keeps only in-frame clones here, not all; method: immunoSEQ multiplex PCR. The repertoire includes about 100,000 clones, approximately 91% of them detected once, and approximately 2% sits in the top ten. The sample was peripheral blood. The receptor set was obtained from a man aged 45-60 years with active COVID-19. CDR3s include the opening cysteine and the closing phenylalanine or tryptophan. A D gene is named only where the DNA matches it firmly. Expanded clones get a size class; other rows say once, few or many, or leave the size out.

length: 15
D: -
J: TRBJ2-2
size: -
V: TRBV7-2
CDR3: CASSLGSQNTGELFF
DNA: TGTGCCAGCAGCTTAGGTAGCCAGAACACCGGGGAGCTGTTTTTT

length: 12
D: -
J: TRBJ1-6
size: -
V: TRBV19
CDR3: CASNTGNSPLHF
DNA: TGTGCCAGTAATACAGGGAATTCACCCCTCCACTTT

length: 14
D: TRBD1
J: TRBJ1-2
size: -
V: TRBV10-3
CDR3: CASKAGQGPYGYTF
DNA: TGTGCCAGCAAGGCGGGACAGGGGCCCTATGGCTACACCTTC

length: 14
D: -
J: TRBJ1-3
size: -
V: TRBV20-1
CDR3: CSASLHGGGNTIYF
DNA: TGCAGTGCTAGTTTACACGGGGGTGGAAACACCATATATTTT

length: 13
D: -
J: TRBJ2-7
size: once
V: TRBV5-1
CDR3: CASSIGPSGEQYF
DNA: TGCGCCAGCAGTATTGGCCCTTCCGGGGAGCAGTACTTC

length: 14
D: -
J: TRBJ2-3
size: -
V: TRBV3-1/TRBV3-2
CDR3: CASRPSGSTDTQYF
DNA: TGTGCCAGCAGACCGAGCGGGAGCACAGATACGCAGTATTTT

length: 15
D: TRBD1
J: TRBJ1-2
size: -
V: TRBV5-1
CDR3: CASSALTGDSHGYTF
DNA: TGCGCCAGCAGCGCCCTGACAGGGGACTCTCATGGCTACACCTTC

length: 11
D: -
J: TRBJ2-1
size: -
V: TRBV20-1
CDR3: CSAPGRYEQFF
DNA: TGCAGTGCCCCAGGGCGGTATGAGCAGTTCTTC

length: 15
D: -
J: TRBJ2-7
size: -
V: TRBV18
CDR3: CASSLSRGLGSEQYF
DNA: TGTGCCAGCTCACTAAGCAGAGGGCTTGGGTCTGAGCAGTACTTC

length: 18
D: TRBD1
J: TRBJ2-7
size: -
V: TRBV24-1
CDR3: CATLPGQGNDPGPYEQYF
DNA: TGTGCCACTTTACCGGGACAGGGAAATGACCCCGGTCCCTACGAGCAGTACTTC

length: 14
D: -
J: TRBJ2-1
size: -
V: TRBV19
CDR3: CASRMAGRSNEQFF
DNA: TGTGCCAGTAGGATGGCGGGGAGATCCAATGAGCAGTTCTTC

length: 19
D: TRBD2
J: TRBJ2-1
size: -
V: TRBV15
CDR3: CATSRGGASGMSSYNEQFF
DNA: TGTGCCACCAGCAGAGGAGGAGCTAGCGGGATGAGCTCCTACAATGAGCAGTTCTTC

length: 17
D: TRBD2
J: TRBJ2-1
size: -
V: TRBV3-1/TRBV3-2
CDR3: CASSSRTSGGAYNEQFF
DNA: TGTGCCAGCAGCTCCAGGACTAGCGGGGGGGCCTACAATGAGCAGTTCTTC

length: 17
D: -
J: TRBJ2-6
size: -
V: TRBV5-4
CDR3: CASSIGRGAHGANVLTF
DNA: TGTGCCAGCAGCATTGGGAGGGGGGCGCATGGGGCCAACGTCCTGACTTTC

length: 18
D: -
J: TRBJ2-2
size: -
V: TRBV11-3
CDR3: CASSSPPLAGSTTGELFF
DNA: TGTGCCAGCAGCTCCCCCCCACTAGCCGGGAGTACCACCGGGGAGCTGTTTTTT

length: 16
D: -
J: TRBJ2-6
size: -
V: TRBV30
CDR3: CAWSVRAGVGANVLTF
DNA: TGTGCCTGGAGTGTAAGGGCAGGGGTTGGGGCCAACGTCCTGACTTTC

length: 14
D: -
J: TRBJ1-1
size: -
V: TRBV19
CDR3: CASSRDRGAPEAFF
DNA: TGTGCCAGTAGCAGGGACCGGGGGGCGCCAGAAGCTTTCTTT

length: 15
D: -
J: TRBJ2-3
size: -
V: TRBV6-5
CDR3: CASSYSGLSTDTQYF
DNA: TGTGCCAGCAGTTACTCGGGCTTATCCACAGATACGCAGTATTTT

length: 16
D: -
J: TRBJ2-1
size: -
V: TRBV3-1/TRBV3-2
CDR3: CASSQEGLTGANEQFF
DNA: TGTGCCAGCAGCCAAGAGGGTCTGACAGGCGCAAATGAGCAGTTCTTC

length: 13
D: -
J: TRBJ1-5
size: -
V: TRBV11-2
CDR3: CASSLDRNQPQHF
DNA: TGTGCCAGCAGCTTAGATAGAAATCAGCCCCAGCATTTT

length: 17
D: -
J: TRBJ1-4
size: -
V: TRBV27
CDR3: CASSYFGLNLSNEKLFF
DNA: TGTGCCAGCAGTTACTTTGGACTCAATTTGTCAAATGAAAAACTGTTTTTT

length: 12
D: -
J: TRBJ2-7
size: -
V: TRBV7-6
CDR3: CASSPGGYEQYF
DNA: TGTGCCAGCAGCCCCGGAGGCTACGAGCAGTACTTC

length: 12
D: -
J: TRBJ1-2
size: -
V: TRBV6-5
CDR3: CASSTQGSGYTF
DNA: TGTGCCAGCAGTACCCAGGGAAGTGGCTACACCTTC

length: 16
D: -
J: TRBJ2-7
size: -
V: TRBV6-6
CDR3: CASSNLPGQSSGEQYF
DNA: TGTGCCAGCAGCAACCTCCCGGGACAAAGCTCGGGGGAGCAGTACTTC

length: 17
D: -
J: TRBJ1-3
size: -
V: TRBV7-9
CDR3: CASSLAGGRSSGNTIYF
DNA: TGTGCCAGCAGCTTAGCGGGAGGGCGAAGCTCTGGAAACACCATATATTTT